The entry below gives a single T cell receptor (beta chain) sequence along with its context. Its antigen is still unknown. The record has no base qualities; no much larger clone is one base away. Taken from cysteine to phenylalanine, the CDR3 has 14 residues. The retained sequence is limited to the CDR3, 42 bases, with the frame set at the first base. Cut back by 0 bases and 6 bases, the V and J ends lie 8 bases apart. CDR1 and CDR2 are read off the germline V gene (reference sequence) as MNHNY and SVGAGI. The trial excluded patients who had a history of autoimmune disease or were on systemic immunosuppression. Peripheral blood for TCR sequencing was collected from all dose cohorts at baseline, on cycle 4 day 1, and on cycle 7 day 1. Samples came from an open-label, multicenter, first-in-human phase I dose-escalation trial of ivuxolimab. Adults with locally advanced or metastatic melanoma, renal cell, hepatocellular, or head and neck squamous cell carcinoma were enrolled in the trial. CD4+ and CD8+ T cells were sorted separately from peripheral blood before TCR sequencing.

Genomic DNA was isolated from the sorted cells so that the TCRbeta CDR3 region could be sequenced. TCRbeta CDR3 regions were sequenced using the immunoSEQ Assay. The immuneACCESS repertoire file appears here via TCRdb, limited to in-frame rearrangements. These files lack a portion of the clones; in checked studies, under half of the deficit traces to unresolved V genes, and the cause of the others is not known. This sample is represented by some 85,000 clones; roughly nine tenths of them were singletons. The ten biggest clones cover 2.3% of the sample. The data stem from a study of OX40 agonist ivuxolimab in advanced cancers. Notes on the research overall: The costimulatory receptor OX40 (CD134) was targeted by ivuxolimab, a fully human IgG2 agonistic monoclonal antibody. Intravenous ivuxolimab was administered to patients every 2 weeks at six dose levels: 0.01, 0.1, 0.3, 1.5, 3 and 10 mg/kg. Of the 50 or so patients in dose escalation, about 19 had hepatocellular carcinoma, roughly 15 had melanoma, 9 had renal cell carcinoma and 9 had head and neck cancer. In the dose-escalation cohort, 82.7% of patients were male, and the mean age was around 60 years, with a range of 23 to 79. Patients were allowed to have had prior anti-PD-1, anti-PD-L1 or anti-CTLA-4 therapy, and less than 45% of the dose-escalation patients had previously received checkpoint inhibitors. Partial responses occurred in three dose-escalation patients: two with cutaneous melanoma and one with hepatocellular carcinoma. Peripheral TCRbeta sequencing aimed to test whether ivuxolimab altered TCR sequence diversity and caused clonal T-cell expansion. The monotherapy dose-escalation portion (N of about 57 patients) of the phase I ivuxolimab trial is reported in the paper.

The research as a whole found: Low levels of normalized T-cell clonal expansion were also seen in some patients who did not respond. In partial responders in the 0.1-3.0 mg/kg groups, normalized peripheral clonal expansion was found to be among the lowest, especially among CD8+ T cells. At doses from 0.1 to 3.0 mg/kg, clonal expansion was seen in both CD4+ and CD8+ blood T cells between baseline and week 6. The antigen specificity of the clonally expanded peripheral T cells was not determined. After ivuxolimab, more expanded clones were found on average in CD8+ T cells than in CD4+ T cells.

Material: CD4+ or CD8+ T cells sorted from blood, obtained in a trial of the OX40 agonist ivuxolimab. The rearranged chain carries TRBV6-6 and TRBJ2-2; the D gene is unclear. This TCR derives from an adult with an advanced solid tumor such as melanoma, head and neck, liver or kidney cancer. The nucleotides are TGTGCCAGCAGTTACTCGAGATCGGCCGGGGAGCTGTTTTTT. It is translated as CASSYSRSAGELFF.